Each of the 9 T cell receptor beta chains below was sequenced from the same sample in a study of shared clonotypes between healthy human individuals. CD8 cells regarded as naive lacked CD45RO, were positively chosen for CCR7, and omitted terminally differentiated effector memory CD45RA+ cells. Sequenced by immunoSEQ multiplex PCR; TCRdb stores in-frame clones only, minus some. In the table there are around 2,000,000 clones, more than 85% of which are singletons. The sequenced sample was naive CD8+ T cells from PBMCs. The receptors were sampled from a man aged 18 to 30 in good health. Some clones in this sample may be carry-over from other donors' samples.

The genes are TRBV13 and TRBJ2-7, with 9 bases matching TRBD1. The junction had 7 bases not matched to a gene; V was cut back by 0 bases and J by 7 bases. The CDR3 spans 15 residues. From germline, CDR1 is PRHDT and CDR2 FYEKMQ (reference sequence). This chain's CDR3 is CASSLGGQGRREQYF. In DNA, the CDR3 is TGTGCCAGCAGCTTAGGTGGACAGGGGAGGCGGGAGCAGTACTTC.

The rearrangement uses TRBV28 and TRBJ2-3; D is unresolved. The CDR3 extends over 15 amino acids. Trimming shortened V by 5 bases and J by 5 bases, and 17 bases separated the two germline ends. Germline-derived CDR1 and CDR2 are MDHEN and SYDVKM. CDR3: CASSTPTGFRDTQYF. The CDR3 coding sequence is TGTGCCAGCAGTACCCCAACGGGCTTCAGAGATACGCAGTATTTT.

The V gene is TRBV9, the J gene TRBJ1-5, with 7 bases lining up with TRBD1. Per germline, CDR1 SGDLS and CDR2 YYNGEE. This CDR3 has 16 amino acids. The V gene end was trimmed by 4 bases and the J gene end by 7 bases; junction bases not matched to a gene: 14. Here the CDR3 DNA reads TGTGCCAGCAGCCTAACGGACAGGAACTCACCCCAGCCCCAGCATTTT. Encoded protein: CASSLTDRNSPQPQHF.

The chain joins TRBV7-9 to TRBJ2-1, with TRBD2 as a possible D gene (5 bases). This CDR3 comprises 14 residues. V was trimmed by 1 base and J by 8 bases, leaving 12 bases between them. Germline V lookup: CDR1 SEHNR, CDR2 FQNEAQ (reference sequence). CDR3 region: CASSLGFGLDEQFF. CDR3 sequence (DNA): TGTGCCAGCAGCTTAGGCTTCGGACTGGATGAGCAGTTCTTC.

The gene calls are TRBV2 and TRBJ2-1; 7 positions agree with TRBD1. The V segment lost 6 bases and the J segment 2 bases; nucleotides outside the gene matches: 4. There are 14 residues in the CDR3. CDR1 and CDR2 from the germline V gene are SNHLY and FYNNEI. CDR3 protein: CASSGQDTYNEQFF. DNA for the CDR3: TGTGCCAGCAGCGGACAGGATACCTACAATGAGCAGTTCTTC.

J is TRBJ1-5 and V is TRBV4-1; 7 bases fit TRBD1. V was clipped by 4 bases and J by 3 bases; unmatched bases: 3. Looked up from germline, CDR1 is MGHRA and CDR2 is YSYEKL. This CDR3 region has 14 residues. The CDR3 reads CASSPTGVNQPQHF. In DNA, the CDR3 is TGCGCCAGCAGCCCAACAGGGGTCAATCAGCCCCAGCATTTT.

This clone was seen a handful of times. This specimen includes other DNA sequences encoding the same CDR3. This rearrangement joins TRBV27 to TRBJ2-7; no clear D. Germline V gene sequence: CDR1 MNHEY, CDR2 SMNVEV (reference sequence). The CDR3 totals 13 residues. Trimming stripped 3 bases from V and 2 bases from J, with 8 bases between. This chain's CDR3 is CASSLGSTYEQYF. Here the CDR3 DNA reads TGTGCCAGCAGTTTGGGCAGTACCTACGAGCAGTACTTC.

J is TRBJ1-5 and V is TRBV19; D is unresolved. CDR3 length: 9 residues. Trimming shortened V by 9 bases and J by 7 bases, and 4 bases separated the two germline ends. The germline CDR1 and CDR2 sequences are LNHDA and SQIVND (reference sequence). The CDR3 reads CARGQPQHF. The CDR3 nucleotides read TGTGCCAGGGGGCAGCCCCAGCATTTT.

The chain is built from TRBV5-1 and TRBJ2-7; D might be TRBD2 (7 bases). V lost 0 bases and J lost 5, with 12 bases in between. Germline-derived CDR1 and CDR2 are SGHRS and YFSETQ. The CDR3 consists of 14 residues. The CDR3 loop reads CASSLGTGRDEQYF. CDR3 bases: TGCGCCAGCAGCTTGGGAACAGGGAGGGACGAGCAGTACTTC.